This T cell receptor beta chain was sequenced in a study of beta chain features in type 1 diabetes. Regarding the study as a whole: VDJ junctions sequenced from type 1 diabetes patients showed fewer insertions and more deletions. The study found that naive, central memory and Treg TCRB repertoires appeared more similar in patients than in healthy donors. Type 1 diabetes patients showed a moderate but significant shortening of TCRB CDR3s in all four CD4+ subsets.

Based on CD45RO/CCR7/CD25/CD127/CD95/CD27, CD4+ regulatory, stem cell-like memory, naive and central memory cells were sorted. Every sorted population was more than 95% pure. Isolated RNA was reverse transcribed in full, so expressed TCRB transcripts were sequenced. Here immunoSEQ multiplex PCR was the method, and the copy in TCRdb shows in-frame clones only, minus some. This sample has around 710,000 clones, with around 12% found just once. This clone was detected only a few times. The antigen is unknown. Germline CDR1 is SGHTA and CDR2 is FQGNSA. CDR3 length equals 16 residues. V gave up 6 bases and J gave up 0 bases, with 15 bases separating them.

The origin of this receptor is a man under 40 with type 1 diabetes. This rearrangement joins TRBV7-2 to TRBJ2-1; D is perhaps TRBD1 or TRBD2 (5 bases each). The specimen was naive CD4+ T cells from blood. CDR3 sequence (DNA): TGTGCCAGCAGATCCGCCGGGACGGCCTCCTACAATGAGCAGTTCTTC. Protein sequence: CASRSAGTASYNEQFF.